A selection of T cell receptor beta chains follows, all from one sample in a study of T cell repertoires in cytomegalovirus infection. The antigens for these receptors are not known. TCRdb reprocessed the reads via MiXCR and lists one record per CDR3 protein. The repertoire holds under 95,000 distinct CDR3 sequences, with around 49% as singletons. The source material was CD8+ T cells from cultured PBMCs, sampled from culture after CMV antigen stimulation. The source is a human donor in good health (CMV status not recorded). Some clones in this sample may be carry-over from other donors' samples. The CDR3 runs from the conserved cysteine through the conserved F or W. A D gene is named only where the DNA matches it firmly. Rows may omit the clone size; those that give it use once, few, many or a size class.

>TRBJ2-2|.|.|13|TRBV5-1
CASRVEDTGELFF
TGCGCCAGCAGAGTAGAGGACACCGGGGAGCTGTTTTTT
>TRBJ2-2|.|.|13|TRBV11-3
CASSFSTSGELFF
TGTGCCAGCAGCTTTAGCACCTCCGGGGAGCTGTTTTTT
>TRBJ1-1|.|.|16|TRBV7-9
CASSPGGQTQNTEAFF
TGTGCCAGCAGCCCGGGCGGACAGACGCAGAACACTGAAGCTTTCTTT
>TRBJ1-5|.|few|14|TRBV12-3/TRBV12-4
CASSLYSSNQPQHF
TGTGCCAGCAGTTTATACAGTAGCAATCAGCCCCAGCATTTT
>TRBJ1-1|TRBD1|.|14|TRBV6-6
CASRLQGRGTEAFF
TGTGCCAGCAGGTTACAGGGGAGGGGGACTGAAGCTTTCTTT
>TRBJ1-6|.|.|16|TRBV20-1
CSARLDSSVYNSPLHF
TGCAGTGCTAGACTGGACAGCTCTGTCTATAATTCACCCCTCCACTTT
>TRBJ2-7|TRBD1|few|16|TRBV4-1
CASSQDRGQGSYEQYF
TGCGCCAGCAGCCAAGATAGGGGACAGGGTTCCTACGAGCAGTACTTC
>TRBJ2-2|.|few|18|TRBV19
CASSIDRRGIQNTGELFF
TGTGCCAGTAGTATAGATCGGAGAGGCATACAAAACACCGGGGAGCTGTTTTTT
>TRBJ2-7|.|.|15|TRBV7-6
CASSLEPSSPYEQYF
TGTGCCAGCAGCTTAGAGCCATCTTCTCCCTACGAGCAGTACTTC
>TRBJ2-3|.|few|15|TRBV6-1
CASSGADPSTDTQYF
TGTGCCAGCAGTGGGGCAGACCCTAGCACAGATACGCAGTATTTT
>TRBJ2-7|TRBD2|.|15|TRBV28
CASKKGLAGSYEQYF
TGTGCCAGCAAAAAAGGACTAGCAGGTTCCTACGAGCAGTACTTC
>TRBJ2-5|TRBD2|.|12|TRBV12-3/TRBV12-4
CASRQQRGAQYF
TGTGCCAGCAGACAGCAGCGGGGAGCCCAGTACTTC
>TRBJ2-1|.|.|13|TRBV12-5
CASGFARSNEQFF
TGTGCTAGTGGTTTCGCCAGGAGCAATGAGCAGTTCTTC
>TRBJ1-1|.|few|14|TRBV11-2
CASRPDRWNTEAFF
TGTGCCAGCAGACCCGACAGGTGGAACACTGAAGCTTTCTTT
>TRBJ2-2|.|few|14|TRBV6-2/TRBV6-3
CASSEVAVTGELFF
TGTGCCAGCAGTGAAGTCGCGGTAACCGGGGAGCTGTTTTTT
>TRBJ1-1|TRBD1|.|14|TRBV7-9
CASSRTGLGTEAFF
TGTGCCAGCAGCAGGACAGGGCTTGGGACTGAAGCTTTCTTT
>TRBJ1-1|.|.|15|TRBV12-5
CASGSTVGGNTEAFF
TGTGCTAGTGGTTCTACGGTAGGGGGGAACACTGAAGCTTTCTTT
>TRBJ1-2|.|many|14|TRBV27
CASSKTAARDGYTF
TGTGCCAGCAGTAAAACAGCCGCTAGGGATGGCTACACCTTC
>TRBJ2-3|TRBD1|.|15|TRBV27
CASSTGTGAGDTQYF
TGTGCCAGCAGCACCGGGACAGGGGCGGGAGATACGCAGTATTTT
>TRBJ2-7|TRBD1|.|15|TRBV4-1
CASSLGQGSSYEQYF
TGCGCCAGCAGCCTAGGACAGGGGAGCTCCTACGAGCAGTACTTC
>TRBJ2-7|.|few|14|TRBV27
CASSPDQPDYEQYF
TGTGCCAGCAGTCCCGACCAACCTGACTACGAGCAGTACTTC
>TRBJ2-7|.|few|14|TRBV12-3/TRBV12-4
CASRDRTGPYEQYF
TGTGCCAGCCGAGACCGCACGGGTCCCTACGAGCAGTACTTC
>TRBJ2-2|.|.|16|TRBV20-1
CSPKSNKPGYTGELFF
TGCAGTCCAAAGTCTAACAAACCTGGATACACCGGGGAGCTGTTTTTT
>TRBJ1-4|.|once|13|TRBV20-1
CSARGSTNEKLFF
TGCAGTGCTAGAGGCAGTACTAATGAAAAACTGTTTTTT
>TRBJ2-7|TRBD2|few|15|TRBV7-9
CASRAGTSGDYEQYF
TGTGCCAGCAGGGCTGGGACTAGCGGGGATTACGAGCAGTACTTC
>TRBJ2-7|.|.|13|TRBV19
CASSIDPGREQYF
TGTGCCAGTAGTATAGATCCTGGTAGGGAGCAGTACTTC